The subject of this entry is one T cell receptor (beta chain). The antigen remains unidentified. This CDR3 is 13 amino acids long. The germline V gene has CDR1 SGHRS and CDR2 YFSETQ. The V and J ends lost 5 bases and 8 bases respectively, with 11 bases between them. Time point meaning: week 5, during vaccination. The vaccine gave 300 ug of a 20-mer mutant IDH1 peptide subcutaneously per dose. The sample comes from a study of a mutant IDH1 vaccine in newly diagnosed glioma. Across the whole study: The patients were given eight vaccinations, one each in weeks 1, 3, 5, 7, 11, 15, 19 and 23. First vaccine doses came 4-6 weeks after radiotherapy alone, or with temozolomide cycles. Those enrolled had earlier been treated with radiotherapy, temozolomide, or both, mostly both. The study's findings and limits: Pseudoprogression appears to have had no connection to changes in top peripheral T cell clonotypes.

Profiled with immunoSEQ multiplex PCR; TCRdb holds only in-frame clones, not every one. The sample lists approximately 38,000 clones, around 85% seen once, with over 1.5% in the top ten. The clonotype was recovered from a middle-aged man with glioma. Here the sequenced sample was PBMCs, taken from a glioma patient whose treatment included an IDH1 peptide vaccine. The chain carries TRBV5-1 and TRBJ1-6; a weak D match, TRBD1 (5 bases). The CDR3 loop reads CASRGVDDSPLHF. As DNA, the CDR3 is TGCGCCAGCAGGGGGGTTGATGATTCACCCCTCCACTTT.